This T cell receptor (beta chain) is from a study of CD8+CD57+ T cells in acquired aplastic anemia. Looking at the study overall: Recorded DNA amounts for sorted CD4+ and CD8+ cells had an average of approximately 3 ug. Overall study results and limits: CD8+ Simpson's diversity showed no significant patient-control difference.

Trimming cost V 8 bases and J 11 bases, with 10 bases left between them. The CDR3 sequence is 10 residues long. Per germline, CDR1 LNHDA and CDR2 SQIVND (reference sequence). This clonotype showed up just a few times. The antigen is not known. The sequenced patients had an expansion of CD8+CD57+ cells seen by flow cytometry. A severe acquired aplastic anemia diagnosis applied to all patients. Genomic DNA served as template for TCR beta VDJ and CDR3 profiling. TCRdb used MiXCR to reprocess the reads, holding one entry per CDR3 protein. In the table there are 150,000 to 200,000 distinct CDR3 sequences, 40% to 55% of which are singletons.

Sequencing was performed on sorted CD4+, CD8+, or CD8+CD57+ T cells (not recorded which) from PBMCs. The TCR comes from a human donor with aplastic anemia. The chain has TRBV19 and TRBJ2-1; no reliable D call. The CDR3 spells CASGVAKQFF. DNA of the CDR3: TGTGCCAGTGGGGTGGCGAAGCAGTTCTTC.